Described below is a single T cell receptor beta chain sequence and its context. For the second PCR, which ran for roughly 7 to 11 cycles, a sample-barcoded 5' primer and a J-beta primer mix were used. TCRdb re-analysed the 5' RACE reads in MiXCR, keeping a single row per CDR3 protein. The sample lists over 1,500,000 distinct CDR3 sequences; around 48% were seen once. This entry belongs to a study of blood T cells in healthy people across ages. What was sequenced was blood. The TCR comes from a middle-aged woman in good health.

CDR3 DNA: TGTGCCATCAGTGTGGGACAGGGAGCCAAAAACATTCAGTACTTC. It yields the protein CAISVGQGAKNIQYF. This chain joins TRBV10-3 and TRBJ2-4, with 9 bases lining up with TRBD1. This CDR3 has 15 amino acids. Germline V CDR1 and CDR2: ENHRY, SYGVKD. V was clipped by 4 bases and J by 0 bases; unmatched bases: 1.